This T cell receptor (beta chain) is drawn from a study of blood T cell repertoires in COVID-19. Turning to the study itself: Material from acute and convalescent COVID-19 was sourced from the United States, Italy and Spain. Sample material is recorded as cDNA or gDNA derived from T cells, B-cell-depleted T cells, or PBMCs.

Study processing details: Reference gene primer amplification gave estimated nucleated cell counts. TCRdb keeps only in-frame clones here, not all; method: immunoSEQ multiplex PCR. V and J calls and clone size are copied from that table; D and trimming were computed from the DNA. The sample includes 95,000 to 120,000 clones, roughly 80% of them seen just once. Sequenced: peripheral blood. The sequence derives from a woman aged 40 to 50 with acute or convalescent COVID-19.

CDR3: CAIRSGSSYNEQFF. The CDR3, as DNA: TGTGCCATCAGATCAGGAAGCTCCTACAATGAGCAGTTCTTC. V and J are TRBV10-3 and TRBJ2-1, with D hard to call. The germline V and J ends were trimmed by 6 bases and 0 bases, with 9 bases remaining between them. CDR3 size: 14 residues. The germline CDR1 and CDR2 sequences are ENHRY and SYGVKD.